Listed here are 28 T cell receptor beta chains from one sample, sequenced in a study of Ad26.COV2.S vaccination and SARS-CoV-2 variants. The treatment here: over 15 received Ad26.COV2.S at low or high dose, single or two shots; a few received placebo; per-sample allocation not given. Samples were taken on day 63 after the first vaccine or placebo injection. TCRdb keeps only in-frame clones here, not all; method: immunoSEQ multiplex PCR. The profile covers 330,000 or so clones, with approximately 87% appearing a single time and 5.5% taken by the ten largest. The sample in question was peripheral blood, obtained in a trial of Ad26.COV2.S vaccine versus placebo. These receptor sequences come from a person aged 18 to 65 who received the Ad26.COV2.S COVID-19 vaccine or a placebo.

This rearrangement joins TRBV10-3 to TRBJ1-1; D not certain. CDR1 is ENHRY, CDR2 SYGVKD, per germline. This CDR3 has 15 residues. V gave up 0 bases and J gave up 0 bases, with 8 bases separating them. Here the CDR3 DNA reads TGTGCCATCAGTGAGTCCGGCCGGGTGAACACTGAAGCTTTCTTT. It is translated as CAISESGRVNTEAFF.

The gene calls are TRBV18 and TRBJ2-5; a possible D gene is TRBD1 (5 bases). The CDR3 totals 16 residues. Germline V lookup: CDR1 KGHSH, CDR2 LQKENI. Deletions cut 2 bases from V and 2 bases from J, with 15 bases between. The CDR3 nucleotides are TGTGCCAGCTCACCATTTACAGGTGTTCTTCAAGAGACCCAGTACTTC. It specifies CASSPFTGVLQETQYF. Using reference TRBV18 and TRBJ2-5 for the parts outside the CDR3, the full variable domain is NAGVMQNPRHLVRRRGQEARLRCSPMKGHSHVYWYRQLPEEGLKFMVYLQKENIIDESGMPKERFSAEFPKEGPSILRIQQVVRGDSAAYFCASSPFTGVLQETQYFGPGTRLLVL.

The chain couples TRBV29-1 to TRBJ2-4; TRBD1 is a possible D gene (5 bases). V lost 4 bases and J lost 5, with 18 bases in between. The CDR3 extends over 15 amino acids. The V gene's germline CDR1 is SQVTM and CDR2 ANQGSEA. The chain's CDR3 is CSVVRAELEENIQYF. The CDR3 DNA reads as TGCAGCGTTGTCAGGGCTGAGTTGGAAGAAAACATTCAGTACTTC.

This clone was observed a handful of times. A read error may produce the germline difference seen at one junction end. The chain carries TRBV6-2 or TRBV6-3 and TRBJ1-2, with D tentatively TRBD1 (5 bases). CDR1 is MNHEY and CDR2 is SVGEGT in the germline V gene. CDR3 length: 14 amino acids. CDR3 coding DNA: TGTGCCAGCAGTTACGTTGGGACGCCCGCCTTAAGAAGCTTC. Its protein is CASSYVGTPALRSF.

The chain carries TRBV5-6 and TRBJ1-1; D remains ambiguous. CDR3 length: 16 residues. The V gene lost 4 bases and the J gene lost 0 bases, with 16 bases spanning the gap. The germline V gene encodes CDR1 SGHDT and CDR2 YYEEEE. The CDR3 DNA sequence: TGTGCCAGCAGCGGGTGGTTGCCACCCATGAACACTGAAGCTTTCTTT. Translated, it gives CASSGWLPPMNTEAFF. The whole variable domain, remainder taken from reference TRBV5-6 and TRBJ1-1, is DAGVTQSPTHLIKTRGQQVTLRCSPKSGHDTVSWYQQALGQGPQFIFQYYEEEERQRGNFPDRFSGHQFPNYSSELNVNALLLGDSALYLCASSGWLPPMNTEAFFGQGTRLTVV.

The CDR3: CASSYGAIAFF. The CDR3 coding sequence is TGTGCCAGCAGTTACGGGGCAATAGCTTTCTTT. The chain recombines TRBV6-5 with TRBJ1-1; TRBD1 might be the D (5 bases). The CDR3 sequence is 11 residues long. Per the germline V gene, CDR1 is MNHEY and CDR2 is SVGAGI. V was shortened by 2 bases and J by 10 bases, with 8 bases between the two germline ends.

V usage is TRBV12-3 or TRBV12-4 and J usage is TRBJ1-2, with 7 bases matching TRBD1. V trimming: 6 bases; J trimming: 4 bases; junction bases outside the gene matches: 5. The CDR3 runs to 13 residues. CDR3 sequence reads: CASRLRQGYGYTF. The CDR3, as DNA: TGTGCCAGCAGACTCCGACAGGGCTATGGCTACACCTTC.

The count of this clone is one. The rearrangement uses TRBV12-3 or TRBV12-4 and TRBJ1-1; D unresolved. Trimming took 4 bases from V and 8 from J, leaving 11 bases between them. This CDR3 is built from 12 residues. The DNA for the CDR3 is TGTGCCAGCAGTTGGATCAGAGGGGAAGCTTTCTTT. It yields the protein CASSWIRGEAFF.

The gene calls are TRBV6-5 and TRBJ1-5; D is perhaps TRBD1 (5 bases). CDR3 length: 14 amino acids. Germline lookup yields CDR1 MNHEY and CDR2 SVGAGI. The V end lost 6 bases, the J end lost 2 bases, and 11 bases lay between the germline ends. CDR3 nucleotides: TGTGCCAGCAGGGCGCCGGGGGGCAATCAGCCCCAGCATTTT. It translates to CASRAPGGNQPQHF.

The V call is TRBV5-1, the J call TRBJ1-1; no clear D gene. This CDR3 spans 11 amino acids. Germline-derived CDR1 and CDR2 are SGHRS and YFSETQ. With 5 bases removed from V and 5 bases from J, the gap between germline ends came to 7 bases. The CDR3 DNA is TGCGCCAGCAGTCAGGCTACTGAAGCTTTCTTT. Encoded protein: CASSQATEAFF.

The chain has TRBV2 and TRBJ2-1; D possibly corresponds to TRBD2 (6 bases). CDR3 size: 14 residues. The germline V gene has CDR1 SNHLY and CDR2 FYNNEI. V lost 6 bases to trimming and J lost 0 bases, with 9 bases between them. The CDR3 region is CASSLSGSYNEQFF. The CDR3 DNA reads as TGTGCCAGCAGCCTTAGCGGCTCCTACAATGAGCAGTTCTTC.

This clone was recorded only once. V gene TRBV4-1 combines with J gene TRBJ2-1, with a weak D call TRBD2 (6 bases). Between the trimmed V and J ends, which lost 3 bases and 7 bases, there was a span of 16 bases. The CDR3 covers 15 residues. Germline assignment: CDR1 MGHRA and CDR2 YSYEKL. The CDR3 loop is CASSQAASGRNEQFF. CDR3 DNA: TGCGCCAGCAGCCAGGCGGCTTCAGGGAGGAATGAGCAGTTCTTC.

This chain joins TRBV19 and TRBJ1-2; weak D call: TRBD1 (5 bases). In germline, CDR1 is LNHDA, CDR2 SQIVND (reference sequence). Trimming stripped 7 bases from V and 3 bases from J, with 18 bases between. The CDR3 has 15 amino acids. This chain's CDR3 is CASTGMGLRDYGYTF. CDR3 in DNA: TGTGCCAGTACCGGGATGGGACTTCGCGACTATGGCTACACCTTC.

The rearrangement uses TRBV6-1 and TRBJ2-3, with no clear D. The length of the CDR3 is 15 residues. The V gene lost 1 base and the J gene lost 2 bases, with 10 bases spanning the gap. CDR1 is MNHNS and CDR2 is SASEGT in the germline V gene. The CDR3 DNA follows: TGTGCCAGCAGTGAAGGGGTCGAAATCACAGATACGCAGTATTTT. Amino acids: CASSEGVEITDTQYF.

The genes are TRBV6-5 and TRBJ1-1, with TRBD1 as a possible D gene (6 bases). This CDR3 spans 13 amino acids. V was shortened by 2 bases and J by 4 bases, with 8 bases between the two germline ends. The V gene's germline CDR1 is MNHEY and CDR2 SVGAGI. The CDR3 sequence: CASSYGGPTEAFF. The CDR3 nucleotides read TGTGCCAGCAGTTACGGGGGCCCCACTGAAGCTTTCTTT.

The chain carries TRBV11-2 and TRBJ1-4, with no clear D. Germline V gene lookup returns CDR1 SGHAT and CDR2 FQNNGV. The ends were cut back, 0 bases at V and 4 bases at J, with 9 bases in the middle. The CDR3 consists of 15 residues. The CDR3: CASSLDWRNNEKLFF. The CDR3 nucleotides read TGTGCCAGCAGCTTAGATTGGAGAAATAATGAAAAACTGTTTTTT. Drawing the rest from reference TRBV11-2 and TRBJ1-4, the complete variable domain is EAGVAQSPRYKIIEKRQSVAFWCNPISGHATLYWYQQILGQGPKLLIQFQNNGVVDDSQLPKDRFSAERLKGVDSTLKIQPAKLEDSAVYLCASSLDWRNNEKLFFGSGTQLSVL.

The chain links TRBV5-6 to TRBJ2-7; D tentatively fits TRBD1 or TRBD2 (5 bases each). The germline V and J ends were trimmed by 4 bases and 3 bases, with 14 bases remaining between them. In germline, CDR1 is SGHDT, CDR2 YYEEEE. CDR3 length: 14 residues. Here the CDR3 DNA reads TGTGCCAGCAGCCCCGGGGCCCGACTCTACGAGCAGTACGTC. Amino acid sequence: CASSPGARLYEQYV.

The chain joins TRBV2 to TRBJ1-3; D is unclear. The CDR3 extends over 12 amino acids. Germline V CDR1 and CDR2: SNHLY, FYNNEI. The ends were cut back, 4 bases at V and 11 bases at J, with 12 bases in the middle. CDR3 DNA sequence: TGTGCCAGCAGTGTTCAGGCAGTTGCCATATATTTT. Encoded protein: CASSVQAVAIYF. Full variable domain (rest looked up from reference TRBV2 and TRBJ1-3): EPEVTQTPSHQVTQMGQEVILRCVPISNHLYFYWYRQILGQKVEFLVSFYNNEISEKSEIFDDQFSVERPDGSNFTLKIRSTKLEDSAMYFCASSVQAVAIYFGEGSWLTVV.

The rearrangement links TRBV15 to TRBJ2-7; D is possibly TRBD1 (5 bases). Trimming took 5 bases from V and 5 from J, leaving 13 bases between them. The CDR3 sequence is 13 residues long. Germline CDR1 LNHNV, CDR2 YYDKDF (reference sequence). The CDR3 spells CATSGRRADEQYF. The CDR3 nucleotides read TGTGCCACCAGCGGCCGCAGGGCGGACGAGCAGTACTTC. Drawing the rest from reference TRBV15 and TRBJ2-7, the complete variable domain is DAMVIQNPRYQVTQFGKPVTLSCSQTLNHNVMYWYQQKSSQAPKLLFHYYDKDFNNEADTPDNFQSRRPNTSFCFLDIRSPGLGDTAMYLCATSGRRADEQYFGPGTRLTVT.

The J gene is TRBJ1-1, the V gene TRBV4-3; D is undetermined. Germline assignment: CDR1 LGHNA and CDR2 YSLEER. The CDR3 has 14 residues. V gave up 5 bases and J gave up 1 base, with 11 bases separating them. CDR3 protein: CASSEALGNTEAFF. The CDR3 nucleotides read TGCGCCAGCAGCGAAGCCCTAGGGAACACTGAAGCTTTCTTT.

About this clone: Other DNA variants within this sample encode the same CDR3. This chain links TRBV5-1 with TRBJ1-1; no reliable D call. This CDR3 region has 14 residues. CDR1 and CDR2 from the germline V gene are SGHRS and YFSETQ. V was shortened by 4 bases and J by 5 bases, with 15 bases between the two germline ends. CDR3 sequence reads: CASSRQGFGTEAFF. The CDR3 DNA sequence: TGCGCCAGCAGCCGACAAGGTTTTGGGACTGAAGCTTTCTTT.

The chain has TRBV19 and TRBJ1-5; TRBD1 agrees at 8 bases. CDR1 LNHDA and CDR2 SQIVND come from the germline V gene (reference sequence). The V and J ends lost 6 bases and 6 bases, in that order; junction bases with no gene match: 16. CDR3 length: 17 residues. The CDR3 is CASRIILGTGRSQPQHF. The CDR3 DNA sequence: TGTGCCAGTAGGATCATACTGGGGACAGGTCGAAGTCAGCCCCAGCATTTT.

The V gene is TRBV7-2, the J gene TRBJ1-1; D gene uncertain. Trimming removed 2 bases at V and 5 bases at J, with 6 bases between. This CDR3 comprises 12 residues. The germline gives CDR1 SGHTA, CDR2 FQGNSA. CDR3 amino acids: CASSLLQTEAFF. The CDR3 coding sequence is TGTGCCAGCAGCTTATTGCAAACTGAAGCTTTCTTT.

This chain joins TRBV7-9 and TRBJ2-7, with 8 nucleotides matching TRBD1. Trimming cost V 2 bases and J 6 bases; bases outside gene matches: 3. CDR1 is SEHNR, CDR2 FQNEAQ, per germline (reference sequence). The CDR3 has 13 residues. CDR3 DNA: TGTGCCAGCAGCTTACCCAGGGGGCGCGAGCAGTACGTC. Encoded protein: CASSLPRGREQYV.

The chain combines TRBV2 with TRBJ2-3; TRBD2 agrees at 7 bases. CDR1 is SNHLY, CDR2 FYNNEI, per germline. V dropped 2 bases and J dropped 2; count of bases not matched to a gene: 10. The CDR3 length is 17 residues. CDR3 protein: CASSELPPAGDTDTQYF. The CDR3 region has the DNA TGTGCCAGCAGTGAACTCCCCCCCGCGGGGGACACAGATACGCAGTATTTT.

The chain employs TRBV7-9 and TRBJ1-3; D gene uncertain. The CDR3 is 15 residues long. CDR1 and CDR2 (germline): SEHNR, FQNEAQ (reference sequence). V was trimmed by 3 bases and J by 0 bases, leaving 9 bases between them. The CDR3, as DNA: TGTGCCAGCAGCTTCCTTAAGGGCTCTGGAAACACCATATATTTT. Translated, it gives CASSFLKGSGNTIYF.

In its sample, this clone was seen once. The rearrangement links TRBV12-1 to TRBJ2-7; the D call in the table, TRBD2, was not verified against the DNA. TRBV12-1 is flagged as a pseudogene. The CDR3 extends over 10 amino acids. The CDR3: CATRTYEQYF. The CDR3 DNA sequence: TGTGCCACGAGAACCTACGAGCAGTACTTC.

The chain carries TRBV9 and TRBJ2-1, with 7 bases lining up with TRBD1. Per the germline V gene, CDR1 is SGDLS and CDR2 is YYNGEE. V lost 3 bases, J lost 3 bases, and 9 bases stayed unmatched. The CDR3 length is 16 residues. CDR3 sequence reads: CASSASTGYFYNEQFF. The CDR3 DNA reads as TGTGCCAGCAGCGCCTCGACAGGGTACTTCTACAATGAGCAGTTCTTC.